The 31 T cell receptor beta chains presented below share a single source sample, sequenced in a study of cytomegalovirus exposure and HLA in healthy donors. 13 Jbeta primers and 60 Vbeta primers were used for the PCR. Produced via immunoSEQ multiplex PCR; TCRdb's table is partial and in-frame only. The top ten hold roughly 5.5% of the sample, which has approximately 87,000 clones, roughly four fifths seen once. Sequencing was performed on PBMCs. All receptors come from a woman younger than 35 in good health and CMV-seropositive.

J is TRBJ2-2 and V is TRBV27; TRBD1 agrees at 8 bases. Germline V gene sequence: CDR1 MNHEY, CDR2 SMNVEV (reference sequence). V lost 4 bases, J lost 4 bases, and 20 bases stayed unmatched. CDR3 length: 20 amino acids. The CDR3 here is CASSYRSPGGMAVVTGELFF. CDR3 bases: TGTGCCAGCAGTTACCGATCGCCAGGGGGCATGGCAGTTGTCACCGGGGAGCTGTTTTTT.

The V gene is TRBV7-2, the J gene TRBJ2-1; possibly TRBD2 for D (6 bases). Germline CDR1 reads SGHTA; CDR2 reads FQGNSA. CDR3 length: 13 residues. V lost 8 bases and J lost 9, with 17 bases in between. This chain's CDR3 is CASRDRRGREQFF. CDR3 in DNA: TGTGCCAGCCGCGATAGGAGGGGACGTGAGCAGTTCTTC.

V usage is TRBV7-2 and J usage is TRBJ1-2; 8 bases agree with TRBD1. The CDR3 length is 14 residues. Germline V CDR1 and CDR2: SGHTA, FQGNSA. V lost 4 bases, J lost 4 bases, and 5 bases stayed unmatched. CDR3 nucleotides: TGTGCCAGCAGCTGGGGACAGGCGATCTATGGCTACACCTTC. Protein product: CASSWGQAIYGYTF. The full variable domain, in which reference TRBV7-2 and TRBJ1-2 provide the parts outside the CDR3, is GAGVSQSPSNKVTEKGKDVELRCDPISGHTALYWYRQSLGQGLEFLIYFQGNSAPDKSGLPSDRFSAERTGGSVSTLTIQRTQQEDSAVYLCASSWGQAIYGYTFGSGTRLTVV.

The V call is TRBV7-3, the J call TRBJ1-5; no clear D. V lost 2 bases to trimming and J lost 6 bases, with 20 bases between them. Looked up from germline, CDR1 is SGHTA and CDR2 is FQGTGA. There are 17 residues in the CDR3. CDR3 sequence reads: CASSLDQAEIFLQPQHF. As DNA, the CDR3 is TGTGCCAGCAGCTTAGATCAGGCAGAAATCTTCCTTCAGCCCCAGCATTTT. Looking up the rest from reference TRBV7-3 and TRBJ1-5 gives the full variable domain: GAGVSQTPSNKVTEKGKYVELRCDPISGHTALYWYRQSLGQGPEFLIYFQGTGAADDSGLPNDRFFAVRPEGSVSTLKIQRTERGDSAVYLCASSLDQAEIFLQPQHFGDGTRLSIL.

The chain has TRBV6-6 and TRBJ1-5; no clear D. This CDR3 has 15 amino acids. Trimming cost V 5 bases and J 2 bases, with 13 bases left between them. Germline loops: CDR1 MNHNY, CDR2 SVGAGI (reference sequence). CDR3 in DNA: TGTGCCAGCAGTCCTACCACGAGTGGCAATCAGCCCCAGCATTTT. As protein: CASSPTTSGNQPQHF.

Here the CDR3 reads CASSPGTDLLYGYTF. The CDR3 DNA sequence: TGTGCCAGCTCACCTGGGACAGACCTTCTCTATGGCTACACCTTC. The chain is built from TRBV18 and TRBJ1-2, with 7 bases matching TRBD1. CDR3 length equals 15 residues. Germline CDR1 and CDR2: KGHSH and LQKENI. Trimming at V came to 3 bases and at J to 4 bases, leaving 8 bases not matched to a gene.

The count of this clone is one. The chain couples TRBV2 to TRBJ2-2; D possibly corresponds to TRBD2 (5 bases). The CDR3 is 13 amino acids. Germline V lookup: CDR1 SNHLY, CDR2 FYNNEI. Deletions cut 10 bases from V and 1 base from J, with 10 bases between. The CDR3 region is CATRERNTGELFF. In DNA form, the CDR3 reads TGTGCCACACGGGAACGGAACACCGGGGAGCTGTTTTTT.

The CDR3 nucleotides are TGTGCCAGCAGTTACTCGGTAGGGGATAACTATGGCTACACCTTC. Translation: CASSYSVGDNYGYTF. This sequence joins TRBV6-5 and TRBJ1-2; perhaps TRBD1 as D (5 bases). V was trimmed by 0 bases and J by 1 base, leaving 9 bases between them. The germline V gene encodes CDR1 MNHEY and CDR2 SVGAGI. The CDR3 has 15 residues.

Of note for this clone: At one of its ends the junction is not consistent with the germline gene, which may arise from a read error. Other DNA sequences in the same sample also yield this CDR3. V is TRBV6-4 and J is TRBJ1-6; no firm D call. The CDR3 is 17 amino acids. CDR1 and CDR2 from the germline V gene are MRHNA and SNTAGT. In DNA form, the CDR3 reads TGTGCCAGCTGGGCAAGTGGACTTAGCTCCTATAATTCCCCCCTCCACTTT. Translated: CASWASGLSSYNSPLHF.

The CDR3 reads CASRYEGQGAPKNIQYF. In DNA, the CDR3 is TGTGCCAGCAGATACGAGGGGCAGGGGGCCCCGAAAAACATTCAGTACTTC. The chain employs TRBV28 and TRBJ2-4, with 8 nucleotides matching TRBD1. V dropped 6 bases and J dropped 4; count of bases not matched to a gene: 14. Germline CDR1 reads MDHEN; CDR2 reads SYDVKM. CDR3 length: 17 amino acids.

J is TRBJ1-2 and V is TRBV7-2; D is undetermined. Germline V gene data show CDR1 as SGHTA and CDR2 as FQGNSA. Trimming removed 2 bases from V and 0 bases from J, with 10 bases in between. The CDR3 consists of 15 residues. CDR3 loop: CASSLLVGANYGYTF. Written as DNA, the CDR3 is TGTGCCAGCAGCTTACTCGTAGGAGCTAACTATGGCTACACCTTC.

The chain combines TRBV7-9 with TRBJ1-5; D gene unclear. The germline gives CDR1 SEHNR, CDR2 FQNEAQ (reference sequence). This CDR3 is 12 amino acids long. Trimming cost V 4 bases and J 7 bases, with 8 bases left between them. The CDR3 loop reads CASSSPGQPQHF. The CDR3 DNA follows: TGTGCCAGCAGCTCCCCCGGGCAGCCCCAGCATTTT.

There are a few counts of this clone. The CDR3 region is CASSRQGTEAFF. The DNA of the CDR3 is TGTGCCAGCTCACGTCAGGGGACTGAAGCTTTCTTT. V gene TRBV18 combines with J gene TRBJ1-1; possibly TRBD1 for D (6 bases). Germline V gene data show CDR1 as KGHSH and CDR2 as LQKENI. The CDR3 is made up of 12 amino acids. The V end lost 4 bases, the J end lost 5 bases, and 8 bases lay between the germline ends. The full variable domain, its missing parts supplied by reference TRBV18 and TRBJ1-1, is NAGVMQNPRHLVRRRGQEARLRCSPMKGHSHVYWYRQLPEEGLKFMVYLQKENIIDESGMPKERFSAEFPKEGPSILRIQQVVRGDSAAYFCASSRQGTEAFFGQGTRLTVV.

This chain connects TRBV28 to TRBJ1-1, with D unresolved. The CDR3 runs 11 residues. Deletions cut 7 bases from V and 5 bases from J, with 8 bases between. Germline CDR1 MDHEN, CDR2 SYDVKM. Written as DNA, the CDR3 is TGTGCCAGCAACGCGGAGACTGAAGCTTTCTTT. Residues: CASNAETEAFF.

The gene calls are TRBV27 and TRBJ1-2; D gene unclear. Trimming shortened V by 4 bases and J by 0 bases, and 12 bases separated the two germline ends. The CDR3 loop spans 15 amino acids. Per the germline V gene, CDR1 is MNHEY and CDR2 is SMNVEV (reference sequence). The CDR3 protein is CASSYRRGSNYGYTF. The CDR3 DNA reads TGTGCCAGCAGTTACAGACGGGGATCTAACTATGGCTACACCTTC.

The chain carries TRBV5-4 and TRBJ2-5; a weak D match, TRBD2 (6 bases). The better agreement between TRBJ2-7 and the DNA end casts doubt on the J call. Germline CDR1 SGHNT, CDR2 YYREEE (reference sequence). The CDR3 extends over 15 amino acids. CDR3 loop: CASSLERAGMYEQYF. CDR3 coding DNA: TGTGCCAGCAGCTTGGAACGTGCGGGGATGTACGAGCAGTACTTC.

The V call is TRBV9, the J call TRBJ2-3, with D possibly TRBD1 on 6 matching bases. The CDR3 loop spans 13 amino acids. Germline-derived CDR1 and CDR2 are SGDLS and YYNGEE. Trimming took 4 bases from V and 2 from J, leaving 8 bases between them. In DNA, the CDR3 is TGTGCCAGCAGCAGGGGGTTCACAGATACGCAGTATTTT. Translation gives CASSRGFTDTQYF.

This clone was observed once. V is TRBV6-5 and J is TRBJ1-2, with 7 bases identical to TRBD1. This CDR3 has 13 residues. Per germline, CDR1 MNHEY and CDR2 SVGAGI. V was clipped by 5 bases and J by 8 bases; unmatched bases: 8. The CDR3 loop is CASSNPTGEGYTF. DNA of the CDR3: TGTGCCAGCAGTAATCCTACAGGGGAAGGCTACACCTTC.

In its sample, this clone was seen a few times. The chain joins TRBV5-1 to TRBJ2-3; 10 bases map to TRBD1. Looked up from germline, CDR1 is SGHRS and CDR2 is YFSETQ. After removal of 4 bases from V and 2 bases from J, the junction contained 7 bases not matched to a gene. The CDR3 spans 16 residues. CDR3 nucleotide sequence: TGCGCCAGCAGCCCTGGGACAGGGGCCAACACAGATACGCAGTATTTT. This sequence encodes CASSPGTGANTDTQYF. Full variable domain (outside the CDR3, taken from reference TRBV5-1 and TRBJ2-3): KAGVTQTPRYLIKTRGQQVTLSCSPISGHRSVSWYQQTPGQGLQFLFEYFSETQRNKGNFPGRFSGRQFSNSRSEMNVSTLELGDSALYLCASSPGTGANTDTQYFGPGTRLTVL.

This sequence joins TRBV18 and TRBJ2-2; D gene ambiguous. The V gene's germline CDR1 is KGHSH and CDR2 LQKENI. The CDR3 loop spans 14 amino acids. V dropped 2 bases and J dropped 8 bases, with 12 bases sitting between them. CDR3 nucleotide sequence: TGTGCCAGCTCACCAGTAGATGCACAGGGGGAGCTGTTTTTT. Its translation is CASSPVDAQGELFF.

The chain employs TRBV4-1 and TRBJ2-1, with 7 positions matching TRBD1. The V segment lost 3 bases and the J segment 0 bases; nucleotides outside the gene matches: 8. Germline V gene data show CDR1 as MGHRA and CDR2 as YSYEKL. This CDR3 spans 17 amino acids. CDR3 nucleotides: TGCGCCAGCAGCCAGGCAACAGGGGAACCCTCCTACAATGAGCAGTTCTTC. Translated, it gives CASSQATGEPSYNEQFF.

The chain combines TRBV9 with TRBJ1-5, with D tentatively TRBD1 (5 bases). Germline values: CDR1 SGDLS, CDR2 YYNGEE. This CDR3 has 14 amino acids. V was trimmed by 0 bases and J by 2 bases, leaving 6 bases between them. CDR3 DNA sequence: TGTGCCAGCAGCGTAGGGGGCGGCAATCAGCCCCAGCATTTT. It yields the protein CASSVGGGNQPQHF.

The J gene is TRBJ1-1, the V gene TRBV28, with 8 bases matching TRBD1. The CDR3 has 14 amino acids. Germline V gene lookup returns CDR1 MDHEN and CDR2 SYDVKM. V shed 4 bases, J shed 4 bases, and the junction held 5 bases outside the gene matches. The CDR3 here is CASSSSGGATEAFF. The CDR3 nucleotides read TGTGCCAGCAGTTCTTCAGGGGGCGCCACTGAAGCTTTCTTT.

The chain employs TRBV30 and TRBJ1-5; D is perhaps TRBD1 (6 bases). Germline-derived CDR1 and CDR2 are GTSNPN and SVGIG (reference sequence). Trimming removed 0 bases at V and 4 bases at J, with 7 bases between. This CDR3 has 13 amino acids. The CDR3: CAWSVDRNQPQHF. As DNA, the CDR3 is TGTGCCTGGAGTGTGGACAGAAATCAGCCCCAGCATTTT.

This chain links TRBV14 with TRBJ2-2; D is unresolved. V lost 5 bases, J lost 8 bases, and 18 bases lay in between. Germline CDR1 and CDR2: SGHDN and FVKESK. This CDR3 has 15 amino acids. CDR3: CASSKALTAAGELFF. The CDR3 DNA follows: TGTGCCAGCAGCAAAGCCCTAACAGCAGCAGGGGAGCTGTTTTTT.

The CDR3 region has the DNA TGTGCCAGCAGTCGAGAACTAGCGGGAGAGGACGAGCAGTACTTC. It yields the protein CASSRELAGEDEQYF. V is TRBV6-6 and J is TRBJ2-7, with TRBD2 matching over 11 bases. The CDR3 is made up of 15 amino acids. The V gene's germline CDR1 is MNHNY and CDR2 SVGAGI (reference sequence). The ends lost 5 bases at V and 5 bases at J; junction bases unmatched: 8.

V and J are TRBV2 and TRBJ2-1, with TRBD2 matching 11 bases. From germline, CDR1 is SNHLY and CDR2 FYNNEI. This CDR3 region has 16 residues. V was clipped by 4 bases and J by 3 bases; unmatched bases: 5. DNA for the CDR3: TGTGCCAGCAGTGCGACCGGGACTAGCGGCTACAATGAGCAGTTCTTC. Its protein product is CASSATGTSGYNEQFF.

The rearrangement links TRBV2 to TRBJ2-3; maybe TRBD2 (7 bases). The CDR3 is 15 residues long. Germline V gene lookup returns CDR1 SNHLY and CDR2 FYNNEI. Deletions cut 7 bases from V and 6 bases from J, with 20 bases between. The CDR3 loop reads CASTEGGGGMDTQYF. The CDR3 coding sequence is TGTGCCAGCACCGAAGGGGGGGGTGGTATGGATACGCAGTATTTT.

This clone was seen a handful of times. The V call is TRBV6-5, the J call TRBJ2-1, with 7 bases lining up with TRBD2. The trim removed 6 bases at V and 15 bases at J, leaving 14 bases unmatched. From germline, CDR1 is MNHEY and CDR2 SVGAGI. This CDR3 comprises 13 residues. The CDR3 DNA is TGTGCCAGCAGACCCTCCCCCCGGGGGGAACCGTTCTTC. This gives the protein CASRPSPRGEPFF.

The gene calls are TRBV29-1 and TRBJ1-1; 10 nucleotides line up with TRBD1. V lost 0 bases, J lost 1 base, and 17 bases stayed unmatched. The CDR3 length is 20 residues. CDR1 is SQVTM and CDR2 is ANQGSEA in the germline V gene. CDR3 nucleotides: TGCAGCGTTGAAGATCGGTTTTTTTCGTTCGGACAGGGGGGGAACACTGAAGCTTTCTTT. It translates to CSVEDRFFSFGQGGNTEAFF.

The CDR3 here is CASSQERVPDTQYF. The CDR3 region has the DNA TGTGCCAGCAGCCAAGAACGGGTTCCAGATACGCAGTATTTT. The chain carries TRBV14 and TRBJ2-3; D unresolved. The CDR3 is 14 residues long. Trimming left V 0 bases short and J 4 bases short, with 8 bases between. Germline V lookup: CDR1 SGHDN, CDR2 FVKESK.